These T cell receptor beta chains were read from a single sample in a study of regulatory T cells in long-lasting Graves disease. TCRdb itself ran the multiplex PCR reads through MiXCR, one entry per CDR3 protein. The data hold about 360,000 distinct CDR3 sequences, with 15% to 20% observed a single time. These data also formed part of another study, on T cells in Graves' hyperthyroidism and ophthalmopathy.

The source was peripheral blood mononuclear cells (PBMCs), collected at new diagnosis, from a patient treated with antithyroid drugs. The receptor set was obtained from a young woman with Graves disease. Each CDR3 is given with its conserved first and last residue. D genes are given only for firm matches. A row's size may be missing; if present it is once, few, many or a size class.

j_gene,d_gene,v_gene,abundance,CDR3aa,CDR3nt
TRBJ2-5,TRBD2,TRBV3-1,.,CASSQDRGLAGAETQYF,TGTGCCAGCAGCCAAGATCGCGGTCTAGCGGGGGCAGAGACCCAGTACTTC
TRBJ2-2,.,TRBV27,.,CASSLSPQTTGELFF,TGTGCCAGCAGTTTATCACCACAGACCACCGGGGAGCTGTTTTTT
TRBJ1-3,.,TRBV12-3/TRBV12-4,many,CASSLVKGDTIYF,TGTGCCAGCAGTTTAGTTAAGGGTGACACCATATATTTT
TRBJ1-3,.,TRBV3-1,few,CASSQSSGTANTIYF,TGTGCCAGCAGCCAAAGCTCGGGAACGGCAAACACCATATATTTT
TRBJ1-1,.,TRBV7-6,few,CASSYIQVGRVTEAFF,TGTGCCAGCAGCTACATACAAGTTGGGCGGGTGACTGAAGCTTTCTTT
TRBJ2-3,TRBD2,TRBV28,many,CASNVAGATTDTQYF,TGTGCCAGCAATGTAGCGGGAGCCACCACAGATACGCAGTATTTT
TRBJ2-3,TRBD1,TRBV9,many,CASSVEGAEADTQYF,TGTGCCAGCAGCGTAGAGGGGGCAGAGGCAGATACGCAGTATTTT
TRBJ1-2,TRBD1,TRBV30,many,CAWSRTGSYGYTF,TGTGCCTGGAGCCGGACAGGGAGCTATGGCTACACCTTC
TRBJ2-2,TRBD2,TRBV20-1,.,CSATPSGGASTGELFF,TGCAGTGCAACGCCTAGCGGGGGGGCTTCGACCGGGGAGCTGTTTTTT
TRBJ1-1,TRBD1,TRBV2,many,CASSQRTGGGTEAFF,TGTGCCAGCAGTCAGAGGACAGGGGGGGGGACTGAAGCTTTCTTT
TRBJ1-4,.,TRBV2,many,CASSEVGTHEKLFF,TGTGCCAGCAGTGAAGTCGGGACACATGAAAAACTGTTTTTT
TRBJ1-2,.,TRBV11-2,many,CASSSLKGFANYGYTF,TGTGCCAGCAGCTCCCTGAAGGGTTTTGCTAACTATGGCTACACCTTC
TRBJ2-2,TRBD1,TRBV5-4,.,CASSLPRQGSPTGELFF,TGTGCCAGCAGCCTTCCTCGACAGGGGTCGCCCACCGGGGAGCTGTTTTTT
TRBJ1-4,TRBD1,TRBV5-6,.,CASSTRQGVTNEKLFF,TGTGCCAGCAGCACAAGACAGGGGGTCACTAATGAAAAACTGTTTTTT
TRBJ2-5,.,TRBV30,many,CAWSGPTGSQETQYF,TGTGCCTGGAGCGGACCTACAGGGTCCCAAGAGACCCAGTACTTC
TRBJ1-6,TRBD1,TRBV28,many,CASRAGQGGSPLHF,TGTGCCAGCAGAGCCGGACAGGGTGGTTCACCCCTCCACTTT
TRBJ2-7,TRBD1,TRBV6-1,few,CASSEGNRGLIAYEQYF,TGTGCCAGCAGTGAAGGAAACAGGGGTTTGATCGCCTACGAGCAGTACTTC
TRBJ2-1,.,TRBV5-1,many,CASSLEIGFWRLF,TGCGCCAGCAGCTTGGAAATAGGGTTCTGGAGGCTCTTC
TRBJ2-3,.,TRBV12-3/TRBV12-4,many,CASSLRQEPTDTQYF,TGTGCCAGCAGTTTACGACAGGAACCCACAGATACGCAGTATTTT
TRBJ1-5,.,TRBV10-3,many,CANQQTLNNQPQHF,TGTGCCAACCAACAGACTTTGAACAATCAGCCCCAGCATTTT
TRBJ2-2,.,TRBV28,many,CASMGGPNTGELFF,TGTGCCAGCATGGGGGGGCCCAACACCGGGGAGCTGTTTTTT
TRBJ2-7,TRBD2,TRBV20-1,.,CSARWGREGIVHEQYF,TGCAGTGCTAGGTGGGGTAGGGAGGGGATTGTCCACGAGCAGTACTTC
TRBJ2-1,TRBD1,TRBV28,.,CASGTGGFKWNEQFF,TGTGCCAGCGGGACAGGGGGCTTTAAGTGGAATGAGCAGTTCTTC
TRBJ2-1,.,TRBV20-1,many,CSARSGLVNEQFF,TGCAGTGCTAGGTCGGGGTTGGTCAATGAGCAGTTCTTC
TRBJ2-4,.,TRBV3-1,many,CASSLQGENIQYF,TGTGCCAGCAGCCTCCAAGGGGAAAACATTCAGTACTTC
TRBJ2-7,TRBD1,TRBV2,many,CASSPGQGSYF,TGTGCCAGCAGCCCGGGACAGGGATCGTACTTC
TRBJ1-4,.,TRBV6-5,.,CASSYGGATNEKLFF,TGTGCCAGCAGTTACGGAGGAGCAACTAATGAAAAACTGTTTTTT
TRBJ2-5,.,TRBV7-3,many,CASSPGLRVTQETQYF,TGTGCCAGCAGCCCTGGGTTGAGAGTTACACAAGAGACCCAGTACTTC
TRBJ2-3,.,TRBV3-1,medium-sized,CASSPSTDTQYF,TGTGCCAGCAGTCCTAGCACAGATACGCAGTATTTT
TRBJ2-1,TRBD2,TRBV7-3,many,CASKSLAGTPTFCNEQFF,TGTGCCAGCAAATCCCTAGCGGGGACCCCAACCTTTTGCAATGAGCAGTTCTTC
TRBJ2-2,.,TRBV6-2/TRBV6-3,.,CASSYSSMAGSKELFF,TGTGCCAGCAGTTACTCGAGCATGGCGGGGTCCAAGGAGCTGTTTTTT
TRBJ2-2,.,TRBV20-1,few,CSARVSRLGTGELFF,TGCAGTGCTAGAGTGAGCCGATTAGGCACCGGGGAGCTGTTTTTT
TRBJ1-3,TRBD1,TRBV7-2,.,CASSLTGGLSGNTIYF,TGTGCCAGCAGCTTGACAGGGGGCTTATCTGGAAACACCATATATTTT
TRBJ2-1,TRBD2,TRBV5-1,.,CASSSQGTSDYNEQFF,TGCGCCAGCAGCAGCCAAGGGACTAGCGATTACAATGAGCAGTTCTTC
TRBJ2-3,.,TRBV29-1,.,CSVDPPRESTDTQYF,TGCAGCGTTGACCCCCCGAGGGAGAGCACAGATACGCAGTATTTT
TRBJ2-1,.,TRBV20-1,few,CSAQREGPYNEQFF,TGCAGTGCCCAGAGGGAAGGCCCCTACAATGAGCAGTTCTTC
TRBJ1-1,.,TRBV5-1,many,CASRGARAFF,TGCGCCAGCAGGGGGGCTCGGGCTTTCTTT
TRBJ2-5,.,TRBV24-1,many,CATSAPHGFF,TGTGCCACCAGTGCCCCCCACGGGTTCTTC
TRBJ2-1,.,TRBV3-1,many,CASSHPRLTSHNEQFF,TGTGCCAGCAGCCATCCCCGACTAACCTCCCACAATGAGCAGTTCTTC
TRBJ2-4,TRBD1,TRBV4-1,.,CASSQGGGQGKAKNIQYF,TGCGCCAGCAGCCAAGGGGGGGGACAGGGGAAGGCCAAAAACATTCAGTACTTC
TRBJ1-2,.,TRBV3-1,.,CASSQDHDNYGYTF,TGTGCCAGCAGCCAAGATCACGACAACTATGGCTACACCTTC
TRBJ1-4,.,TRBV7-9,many,CASSLAGQNEKLFF,TGTGCCAGCAGCTTAGCTGGCCAGAATGAAAAACTGTTTTTT
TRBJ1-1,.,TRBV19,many,CASKDSRGGVGAFF,TGTGCCAGTAAGGACTCGAGGGGTGGTGTCGGAGCTTTCTTT
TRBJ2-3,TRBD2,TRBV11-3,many,CASSTSGGPDTQYF,TGTGCCAGCAGCACATCGGGGGGGCCGGATACGCAGTATTTT
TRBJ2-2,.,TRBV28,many,CASSRRVAGELFF,TGTGCCAGCAGTAGGAGGGTGGCCGGGGAGCTGTTTTTT
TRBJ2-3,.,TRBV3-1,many,CASSQAKAGRSTDTQYF,TGTGCCAGCAGCCAAGCCAAGGCAGGGCGGAGCACAGATACGCAGTATTTT
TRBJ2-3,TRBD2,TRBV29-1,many,CSVDGLRREGPTLDTQYF,TGCAGCGTTGATGGTCTTCGGCGGGAGGGCCCCACTTTAGATACGCAGTATTTT
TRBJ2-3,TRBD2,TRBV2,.,CASISGGTDTQYF,TGTGCCAGCATTAGCGGGGGTACAGATACGCAGTATTTT
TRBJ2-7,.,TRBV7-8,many,CASSLEGDALYYEQYF,TGTGCCAGCAGCTTAGAAGGGGATGCCCTCTACTACGAGCAGTACTTC
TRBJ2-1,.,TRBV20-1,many,CSTARGNEQFF,TGCAGCACCGCGAGGGGGAATGAGCAGTTCTTC
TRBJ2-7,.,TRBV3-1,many,CASSQEGLEQYF,TGTGCCAGCAGCCAAGAAGGTCTCGAGCAGTACTTC
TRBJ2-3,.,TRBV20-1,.,CSASTSTDTQYF,TGCAGTGCTAGCACCAGCACAGATACGCAGTATTTT
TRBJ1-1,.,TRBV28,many,CASMNYRQNTEAFF,TGTGCCAGCATGAATTACAGGCAGAACACTGAAGCTTTCTTT
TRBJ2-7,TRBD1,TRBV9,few,CASSVSGTAFYEQYF,TGTGCCAGCAGCGTCTCCGGGACAGCATTCTACGAGCAGTACTTC
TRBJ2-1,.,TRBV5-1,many,CASSHQQGGVNEQFF,TGCGCCAGCAGCCACCAACAGGGGGGGGTCAATGAGCAGTTCTTC
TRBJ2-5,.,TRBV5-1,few,CASSSHGAQYF,TGCGCCAGCAGCTCCCATGGGGCCCAGTACTTC
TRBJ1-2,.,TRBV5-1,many,CASSLSTGLYGYTF,TGCGCCAGCAGCTTGTCGACAGGCCTATATGGCTACACCTTC
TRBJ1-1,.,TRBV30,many,CAWSQETEAFF,TGTGCCTGGAGTCAAGAGACTGAAGCTTTCTTT
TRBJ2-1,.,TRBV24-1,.,CATSDFSGVNEQFF,TGTGCCACCAGTGATTTTTCGGGGGTCAATGAGCAGTTCTTC